This TCR beta chain originates from a study of T-cell reconstitution after alpha-beta-depleted transplantation in children. Study observations and caveats: Where alpha-beta T cells came from about two months after transplant was reportedly several hundred expanded graft clones. One year post-transplant, T-cell counts and diversity were largely derived from T cells produced anew. After transplant, high TCRbeta diversity at day 60 in some patients arose from surviving recipient T cells and thymic progenitors.

Concerning this clonotype: What it binds is not known.

Trimming at V came to 0 bases and at J to 0 bases, leaving 11 bases not matched to a gene. The CDR3 runs to 20 residues. The germline gives CDR1 LNHNV, CDR2 YYDKDF (reference sequence). The TCRbeta library was prepared with unique molecular identifiers. TCRdb ran MiXCR on the PCR reads and lists one entry per CDR3 protein. The sample lists under 250,000 distinct CDR3 sequences; roughly 18% were seen once. This specimen consisted of PBMCs, mostly from graft donor cells, obtained 360 days after TCRalphabeta/CD19-depleted stem cell transplant. The chain recombines TRBV15 with TRBJ2-4, with TRBD1 matching over 10 bases. This clonotype was sampled from a male patient between 2 and 10 years old who had a stem cell transplant for acute lymphoblastic leukemia, so the T cells may come from the graft donor. The CDR3 region has the DNA TGTGCCACCAGCAGAGATAGGACAGGGGGGGACCTCCTAGCCAAAAACATTCAGTACTTC. Amino acid sequence: CATSRDRTGGDLLAKNIQYF.